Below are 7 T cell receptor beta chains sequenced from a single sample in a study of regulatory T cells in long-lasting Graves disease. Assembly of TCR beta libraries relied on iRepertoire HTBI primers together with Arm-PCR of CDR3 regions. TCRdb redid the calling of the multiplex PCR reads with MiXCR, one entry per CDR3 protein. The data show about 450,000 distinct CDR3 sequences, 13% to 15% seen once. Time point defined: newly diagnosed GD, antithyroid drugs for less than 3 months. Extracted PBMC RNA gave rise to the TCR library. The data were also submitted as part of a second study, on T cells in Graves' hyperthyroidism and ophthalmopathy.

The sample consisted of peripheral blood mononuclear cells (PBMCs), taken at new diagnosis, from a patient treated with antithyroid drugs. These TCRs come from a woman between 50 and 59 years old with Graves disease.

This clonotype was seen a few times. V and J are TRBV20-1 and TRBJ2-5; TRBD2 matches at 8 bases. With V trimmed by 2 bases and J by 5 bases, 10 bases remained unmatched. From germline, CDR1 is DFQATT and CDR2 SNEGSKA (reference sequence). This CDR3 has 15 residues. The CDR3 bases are TGCAGTGCTAGACTAGCGGGCAGATGGGAGGAGACCCAGTACTTC. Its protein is CSARLAGRWEETQYF.

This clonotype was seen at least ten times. The CDR3: CAIKLEGTMNTEAFF. In DNA, the CDR3 is TGTGCCATCAAACTAGAGGGGACCATGAACACTGAAGCTTTCTTT. The gene calls are TRBV10-3 and TRBJ1-1; tentative D call: TRBD1 (5 bases). The CDR3 has 15 residues. The V gene lost 7 bases and the J gene lost 0 bases, with 15 bases spanning the gap. The germline V gene has CDR1 ENHRY and CDR2 SYGVKD.

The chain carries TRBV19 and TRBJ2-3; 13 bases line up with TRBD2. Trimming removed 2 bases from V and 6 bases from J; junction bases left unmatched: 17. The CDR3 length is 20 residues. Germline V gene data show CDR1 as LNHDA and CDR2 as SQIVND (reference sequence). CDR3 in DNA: TGTGCCAGTAGTATAAGCAGACTAGCGGGAGGAGGGGGACACCGCGATACGCAGTATTTT. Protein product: CASSISRLAGGGGHRDTQYF.

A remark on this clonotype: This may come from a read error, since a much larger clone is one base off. CDR3: CASSEQGIQGTQYF. The CDR3 bases are TGTGCCAGCAGTGAACAGGGAATCCAAGGGACCCAGTACTTC. This sequence joins TRBV2 and TRBJ2-5, with D possibly being TRBD1 (5 bases). Per germline, CDR1 SNHLY and CDR2 FYNNEI. This CDR3 has 14 amino acids.

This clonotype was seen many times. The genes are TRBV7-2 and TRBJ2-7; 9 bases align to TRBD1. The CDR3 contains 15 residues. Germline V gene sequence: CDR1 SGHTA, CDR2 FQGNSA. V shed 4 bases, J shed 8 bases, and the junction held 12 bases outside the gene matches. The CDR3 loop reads CASSSPPPTGGKQYF. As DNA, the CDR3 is TGTGCCAGCAGCTCTCCCCCCCCGACAGGGGGTAAGCAGTACTTC.

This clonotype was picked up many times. The CDR3 reads CAWSNWLGYEQYF. The CDR3 nucleotides read TGTGCCTGGAGTAACTGGTTGGGCTACGAGCAGTACTTC. The V gene is TRBV30, the J gene TRBJ2-7; D uncertain. Germline V gene sequence: CDR1 GTSNPN, CDR2 SVGIG (reference sequence). This CDR3 is built from 13 residues. Trimming shortened V by 2 bases and J by 3 bases, and 11 bases separated the two germline ends.

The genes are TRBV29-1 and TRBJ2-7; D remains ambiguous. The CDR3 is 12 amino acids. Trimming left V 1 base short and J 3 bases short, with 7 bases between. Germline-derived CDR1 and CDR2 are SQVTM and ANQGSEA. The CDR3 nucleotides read TGCAGCGTTGAAGGGAAGCACTACGAGCAGTACTTC. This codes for CSVEGKHYEQYF.